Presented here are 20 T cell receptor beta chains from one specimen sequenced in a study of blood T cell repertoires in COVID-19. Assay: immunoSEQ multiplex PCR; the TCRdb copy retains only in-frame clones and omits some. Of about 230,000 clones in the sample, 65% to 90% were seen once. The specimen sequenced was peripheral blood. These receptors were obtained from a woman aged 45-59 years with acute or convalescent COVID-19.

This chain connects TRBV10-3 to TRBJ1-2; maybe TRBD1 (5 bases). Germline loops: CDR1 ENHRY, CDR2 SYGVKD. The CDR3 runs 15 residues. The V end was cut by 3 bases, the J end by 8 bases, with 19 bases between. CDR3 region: CAISETGTPSGGYTF. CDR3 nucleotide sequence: TGTGCCATCAGTGAAACCGGGACTCCAAGCGGCGGCTACACCTTC.

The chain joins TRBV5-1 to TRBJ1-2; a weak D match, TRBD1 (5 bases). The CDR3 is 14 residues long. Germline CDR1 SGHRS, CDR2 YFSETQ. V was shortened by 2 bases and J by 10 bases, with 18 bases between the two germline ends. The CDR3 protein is CASSFNVGTDYYTF. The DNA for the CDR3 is TGCGCCAGCAGCTTCAATGTTGGGACGGACTACTACACCTTC.

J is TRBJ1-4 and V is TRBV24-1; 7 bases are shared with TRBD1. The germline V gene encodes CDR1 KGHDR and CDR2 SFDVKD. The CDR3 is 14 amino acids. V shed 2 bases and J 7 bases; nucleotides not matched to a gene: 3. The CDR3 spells CATSDSGTAEKLFF. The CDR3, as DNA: TGTGCCACCAGTGATTCCGGGACAGCTGAAAAACTGTTTTTT.

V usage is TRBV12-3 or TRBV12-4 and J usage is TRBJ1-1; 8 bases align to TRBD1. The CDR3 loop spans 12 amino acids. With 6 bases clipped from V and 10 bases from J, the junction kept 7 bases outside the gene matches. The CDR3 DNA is TGTGCCAGCAGAGGACAGGGCAAGCGAGCTTTCTTT. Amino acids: CASRGQGKRAFF.

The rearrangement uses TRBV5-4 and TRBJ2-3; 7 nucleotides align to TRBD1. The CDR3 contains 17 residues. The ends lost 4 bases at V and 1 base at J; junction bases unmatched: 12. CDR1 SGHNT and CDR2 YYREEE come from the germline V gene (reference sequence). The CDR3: CASSPGQRSFGTDTQYF. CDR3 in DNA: TGTGCCAGCAGCCCGGGACAGCGATCCTTTGGCACAGATACGCAGTATTTT.

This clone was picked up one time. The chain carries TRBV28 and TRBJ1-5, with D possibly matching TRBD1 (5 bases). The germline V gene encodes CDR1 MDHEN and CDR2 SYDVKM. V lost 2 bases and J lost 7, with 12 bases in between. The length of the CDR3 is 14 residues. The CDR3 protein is CASSLPDGGQPQHF. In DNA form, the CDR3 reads TGTGCCAGCAGTTTACCCGACGGGGGACAGCCCCAGCATTTT.

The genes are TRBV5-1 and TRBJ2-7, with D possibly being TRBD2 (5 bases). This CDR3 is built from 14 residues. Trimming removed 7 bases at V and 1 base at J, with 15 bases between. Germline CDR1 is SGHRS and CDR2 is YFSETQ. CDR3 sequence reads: CASGLIGVSYEQYF. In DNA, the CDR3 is TGCGCCAGCGGTTTAATCGGGGTGTCCTACGAGCAGTACTTC. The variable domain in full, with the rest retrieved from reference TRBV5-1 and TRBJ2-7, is KAGVTQTPRYLIKTRGQQVTLSCSPISGHRSVSWYQQTPGQGLQFLFEYFSETQRNKGNFPGRFSGRQFSNSRSEMNVSTLELGDSALYLCASGLIGVSYEQYFGPGTRLTVT.

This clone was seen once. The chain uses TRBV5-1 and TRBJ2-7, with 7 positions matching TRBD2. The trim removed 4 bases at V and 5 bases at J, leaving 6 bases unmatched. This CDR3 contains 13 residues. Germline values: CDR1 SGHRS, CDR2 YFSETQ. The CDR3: CASSPGGLNEQYF. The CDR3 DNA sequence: TGCGCCAGCAGCCCGGGGGGACTAAACGAGCAGTACTTC.

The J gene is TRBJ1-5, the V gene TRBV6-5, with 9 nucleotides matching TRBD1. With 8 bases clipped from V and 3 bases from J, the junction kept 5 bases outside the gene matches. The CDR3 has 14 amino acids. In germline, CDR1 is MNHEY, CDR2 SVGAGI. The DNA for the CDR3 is TGTGCCAGCCGACAGGGGGATTTCAATCAGCCCCAGCATTTT. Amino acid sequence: CASRQGDFNQPQHF.

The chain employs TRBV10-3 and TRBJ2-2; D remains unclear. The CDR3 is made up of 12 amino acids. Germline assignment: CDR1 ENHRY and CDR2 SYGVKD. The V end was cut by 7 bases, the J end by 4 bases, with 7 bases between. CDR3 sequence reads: CAIKIGTGELFF. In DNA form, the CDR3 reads TGTGCCATCAAAATCGGCACCGGGGAGCTGTTTTTT.

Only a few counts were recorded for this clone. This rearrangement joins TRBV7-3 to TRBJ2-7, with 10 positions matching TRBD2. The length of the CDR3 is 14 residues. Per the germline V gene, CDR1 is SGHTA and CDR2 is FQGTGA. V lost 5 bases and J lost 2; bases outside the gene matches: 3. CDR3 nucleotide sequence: TGTGCCAGCAGCCCTAGCGGGGGCACCTACGAGCAGTACTTC. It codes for CASSPSGGTYEQYF.

The CDR3 spells CASSHPGLREKLFF. The CDR3 coding sequence is TGCGCCAGCAGCCACCCGGGACTCCGGGAAAAACTGTTTTTT. The chain links TRBV4-1 to TRBJ1-4, with D perhaps TRBD1 (5 bases). V lost 3 bases, J lost 8 bases, and 13 bases lay in between. The CDR3 is 14 residues long. Germline V gene data show CDR1 as MGHRA and CDR2 as YSYEKL.

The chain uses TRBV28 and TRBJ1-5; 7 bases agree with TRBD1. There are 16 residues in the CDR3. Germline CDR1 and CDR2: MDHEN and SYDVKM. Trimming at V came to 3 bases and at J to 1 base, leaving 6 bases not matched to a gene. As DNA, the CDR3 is TGTGCCAGCAGTTTGTTTGAAGGGGGCAGCAATCAGCCCCAGCATTTT. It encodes CASSLFEGGSNQPQHF.

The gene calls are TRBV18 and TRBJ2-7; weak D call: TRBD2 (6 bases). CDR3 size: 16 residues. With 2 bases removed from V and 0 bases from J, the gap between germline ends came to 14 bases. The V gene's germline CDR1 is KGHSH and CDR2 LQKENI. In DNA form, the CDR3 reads TGTGCCAGCTCACCAGGTTCTAGCGTGAGCTCCTACGAGCAGTACTTC. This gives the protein CASSPGSSVSSYEQYF.

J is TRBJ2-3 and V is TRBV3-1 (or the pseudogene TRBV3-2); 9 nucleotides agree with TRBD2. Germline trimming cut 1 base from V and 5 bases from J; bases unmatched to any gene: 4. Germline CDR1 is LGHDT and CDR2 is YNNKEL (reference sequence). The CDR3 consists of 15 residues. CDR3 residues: CASSQGGRAGDTQYF. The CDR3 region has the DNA TGTGCCAGCAGCCAAGGCGGGAGGGCCGGAGATACGCAGTATTTT.

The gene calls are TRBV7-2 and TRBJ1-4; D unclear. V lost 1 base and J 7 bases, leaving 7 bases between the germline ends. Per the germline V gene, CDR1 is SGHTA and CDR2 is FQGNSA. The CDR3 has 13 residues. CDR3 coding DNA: TGTGCCAGCAGCTTAGAACTAGCTGAAAAACTGTTTTTT. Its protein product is CASSLELAEKLFF.

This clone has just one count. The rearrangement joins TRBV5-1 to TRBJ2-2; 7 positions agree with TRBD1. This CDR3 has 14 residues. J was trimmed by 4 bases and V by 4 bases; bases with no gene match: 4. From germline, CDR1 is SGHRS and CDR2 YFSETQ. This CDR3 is CASSRGQSTGELFF. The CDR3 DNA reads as TGCGCCAGCAGCCGGGGACAGTCCACCGGGGAGCTGTTTTTT.

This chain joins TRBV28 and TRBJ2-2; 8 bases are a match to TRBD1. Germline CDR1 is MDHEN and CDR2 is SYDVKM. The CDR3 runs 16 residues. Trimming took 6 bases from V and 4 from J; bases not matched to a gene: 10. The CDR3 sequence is CASRFDRGAGTGELFF. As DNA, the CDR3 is TGTGCCAGCAGATTTGACAGGGGAGCTGGCACCGGGGAGCTGTTTTTT.

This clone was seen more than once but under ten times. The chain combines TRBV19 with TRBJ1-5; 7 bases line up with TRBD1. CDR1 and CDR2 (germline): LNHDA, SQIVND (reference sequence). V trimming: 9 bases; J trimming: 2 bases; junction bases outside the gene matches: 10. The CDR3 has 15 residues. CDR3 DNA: TGTGCCAGCGAGGGACAGATTATGGGCAATCAGCCCCAGCATTTT. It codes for CASEGQIMGNQPQHF.

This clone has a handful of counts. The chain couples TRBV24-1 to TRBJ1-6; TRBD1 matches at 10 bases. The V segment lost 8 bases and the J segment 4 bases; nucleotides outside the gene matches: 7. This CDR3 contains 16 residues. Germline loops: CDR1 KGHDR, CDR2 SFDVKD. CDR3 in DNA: TGTGCCACCATCCCCGGGGGACAGGGGTATAATTCACCCCTCCACTTT. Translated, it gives CATIPGGQGYNSPLHF.